This passage covers 26 T cell receptor beta chains from one sample sequenced in a study of blood T cell repertoires in COVID-19. Assay used: immunoSEQ multiplex PCR; TCRdb lists only in-frame clones, some missing. The profile shows a few hundred thousand clones, 70% to 85% of them singletons. The sample was peripheral blood. All receptors come from a woman aged 40-49 years who had recovered from COVID-19.

V gene TRBV4-3 combines with J gene TRBJ1-6, with a weak D call TRBD1 (5 bases). The CDR3 has 16 amino acids. The germline V gene encodes CDR1 LGHNA and CDR2 YSLEER. V dropped 0 bases and J dropped 5 bases, with 11 bases sitting between them. Here the CDR3 DNA reads TGCGCCAGCAGCCAAGATGGGGGGGGGAATAATTCACCCCTCCACTTT. Residues: CASSQDGGGNNSPLHF.

V is TRBV30 and J is TRBJ2-1; 9 bases are a match to TRBD2. V lost 5 bases, J lost 8 bases, and 7 bases stayed unmatched. Looked up from germline, CDR1 is GTSNPN and CDR2 is SVGIG (reference sequence). The CDR3 runs to 13 residues. The CDR3 here is CAWERGAPDEQFF. Here the CDR3 DNA reads TGTGCCTGGGAGCGGGGGGCACCAGATGAGCAGTTCTTC.

This rearrangement joins TRBV19 to TRBJ2-4; 7 bases are shared with TRBD2. CDR1 is LNHDA and CDR2 is SQIVND in the germline V gene (reference sequence). The CDR3 runs to 14 residues. V dropped 8 bases and J dropped 0; count of bases not matched to a gene: 4. CDR3 residues: CASWGGRAKNIQYF. The CDR3 nucleotides are TGTGCCAGTTGGGGGGGACGAGCCAAAAACATTCAGTACTTC.

The genes are TRBV6-6 and TRBJ1-1; no definite D call. The CDR3 loop spans 12 amino acids. Germline V lookup: CDR1 MNHNY, CDR2 SVGAGI (reference sequence). With 4 bases removed from V and 7 bases from J, the gap between germline ends came to 10 bases. CDR3 sequence reads: CASSLVAGEAFF. The CDR3 DNA sequence: TGTGCCAGCAGTTTAGTCGCGGGTGAAGCTTTCTTT.

This clone occurred once. The chain is built from TRBV6-5 and TRBJ2-5; no definite D call. CDR3 length: 16 residues. The V gene's germline CDR1 is MNHEY and CDR2 SVGAGI. V dropped 4 bases and J dropped 7 bases, with 22 bases sitting between them. CDR3: CASSSKRLAAKGTQYF. CDR3 nucleotides: TGTGCCAGCAGTTCCAAGCGACTTGCCGCCAAAGGGACCCAGTACTTC.

The gene calls are TRBV4-2 and TRBJ2-1; 10 bases are shared with TRBD2. The ends lost 0 bases at V and 8 bases at J; junction bases unmatched: 4. The germline gives CDR1 LGHNA, CDR2 YNFKEQ. The CDR3 loop spans 15 amino acids. The CDR3 sequence: CASSQETSGSDEQFF. The DNA of the CDR3 is TGTGCCAGCAGCCAAGAGACTAGCGGGTCTGATGAGCAGTTCTTC.

This chain joins TRBV27 and TRBJ2-5, with a tentative D call TRBD1 (6 bases). This CDR3 is 15 amino acids long. Germline CDR1 reads MNHEY; CDR2 reads SMNVEV (reference sequence). V dropped 6 bases and J dropped 5 bases, with 19 bases sitting between them. Here the CDR3 reads CASSPSRGRRETQYF. The CDR3 DNA is TGTGCCAGCAGCCCATCCAGGGGTCGCCGGGAGACCCAGTACTTC.

V and J are TRBV5-1 and TRBJ1-4; no clear D gene. The V gene lost 4 bases and the J gene lost 6 bases, with 16 bases spanning the gap. This CDR3 has 15 residues. From germline, CDR1 is SGHRS and CDR2 YFSETQ. The DNA for the CDR3 is TGCGCCAGCAGCCCCGAGAGCCGTATAGATGAAAAACTGTTTTTT. Protein: CASSPESRIDEKLFF.

The chain uses TRBV4-3 and TRBJ1-2, with TRBD1 matching 7 bases. The V segment lost 6 bases and the J segment 3 bases; nucleotides outside the gene matches: 13. The CDR3 loop spans 16 amino acids. CDR1 and CDR2 from the germline V gene are LGHNA and YSLEER. The CDR3 DNA reads TGCGCCAGCAGTCCATCTCCCAGACAGGGAGACTATGGCTACACCTTC. This translates into CASSPSPRQGDYGYTF.

The gene calls are TRBV11-3 and TRBJ2-1; TRBD2 matches at 8 bases. This CDR3 has 18 residues. The germline V gene encodes CDR1 SGHNT and CDR2 YENEEA. V shed 0 bases and J 2 bases; nucleotides not matched to a gene: 9. The CDR3 loop is CASSLDLSVSGAYNEQFF. CDR3 DNA: TGTGCCAGCAGCTTAGATCTAAGCGTTAGCGGGGCCTACAATGAGCAGTTCTTC.

The rearrangement links TRBV7-9 to TRBJ2-3; D perhaps matches TRBD1 (5 bases). Trimming took off 5 bases at V and 6 bases at J, with 15 bases between the two ends. Germline V gene data show CDR1 as SEHNR and CDR2 as FQNEAQ (reference sequence). The CDR3 sequence is 14 residues long. The CDR3 loop reads CASSNGALLDTQYF. Here the CDR3 DNA reads TGTGCCAGCAGCAATGGGGCGCTTCTTGATACGCAGTATTTT.

The chain uses TRBV6-5 and TRBJ1-6; no definite D call. The CDR3 contains 14 residues. CDR1 and CDR2 (germline): MNHEY, SVGAGI. The V end lost 6 bases, the J end lost 1 base, and 7 bases lay between the germline ends. The CDR3 here is CASSRLSYNSPLHF. The CDR3 DNA reads TGTGCCAGCAGCAGACTGTCCTATAATTCACCCCTCCACTTT.

V and J are TRBV2 and TRBJ2-2, with D uncertain. Germline V lookup: CDR1 SNHLY, CDR2 FYNNEI. CDR3 size: 13 residues. V lost 4 bases, J lost 4 bases, and 7 bases lay in between. The CDR3 loop is CASSVDGTGELFF. In nucleotides, the CDR3 is TGTGCCAGCAGTGTAGATGGCACCGGGGAGCTGTTTTTT.

The chain joins TRBV4-1 to TRBJ2-3; TRBD2 agrees at 9 bases. CDR1 and CDR2 (germline): MGHRA, YSYEKL. The CDR3 is 16 amino acids. V shed 3 bases and J 1 base; nucleotides not matched to a gene: 5. CDR3 protein: CASSQGLAWGTDTQYF. CDR3 nucleotides: TGCGCCAGCAGCCAGGGACTAGCTTGGGGCACAGATACGCAGTATTTT.

This clone appeared a few times. This chain links TRBV5-4 with TRBJ2-2, with TRBD2 as a possible D gene (6 bases). The ends were cut back, 4 bases at V and 4 bases at J, with 14 bases in the middle. Germline CDR1 reads SGHNT; CDR2 reads YYREEE (reference sequence). The length of the CDR3 is 15 residues. This CDR3 is CASSRGGVITGELFF. The DNA of the CDR3 is TGTGCCAGCAGCCGTGGCGGGGTAATCACCGGGGAGCTGTTTTTT.

This chain links TRBV4-2 with TRBJ2-1; weak D call: TRBD2 (6 bases). Germline assignment: CDR1 LGHNA and CDR2 YNFKEQ. This CDR3 spans 12 amino acids. The V and J ends lost 4 bases and 7 bases respectively, with 8 bases between them. The CDR3 sequence is CASSPTRNEQFF. DNA of the CDR3: TGTGCCAGCAGCCCGACTAGAAATGAGCAGTTCTTC.

The V and J genes are TRBV7-9 and TRBJ2-2, with TRBD1 matching 9 bases. Per the germline V gene, CDR1 is SEHNR and CDR2 is FQNEAQ (reference sequence). This CDR3 has 17 residues. The V segment lost 3 bases and the J segment 4 bases; nucleotides outside the gene matches: 9. Here the CDR3 DNA reads TGTGCCAGCAGCTTCCGGACAGGGGAAAAAAGCACCGGGGAGCTGTTTTTT. Protein sequence: CASSFRTGEKSTGELFF.

V and J are TRBV5-1 and TRBJ2-3; D is unclear. V was pared by 1 base and J by 4 bases, with 7 bases between. The CDR3 consists of 13 residues. Germline V lookup: CDR1 SGHRS, CDR2 YFSETQ. This chain's CDR3 is CASSLLSPDTQYF. As DNA, the CDR3 is TGCGCCAGCAGCTTGTTAAGCCCAGATACGCAGTATTTT.

V and J are TRBV28 and TRBJ1-5; D uncertain. This CDR3 is built from 15 residues. Trimming took 2 bases from V and 0 from J, leaving 8 bases between them. CDR1 and CDR2 from the germline V gene are MDHEN and SYDVKM. The DNA for the CDR3 is TGTGCCAGCAGTTTAGAGATCTCTAGCAATCAGCCCCAGCATTTT. It translates to CASSLEISSNQPQHF.

The V call is TRBV29-1, the J call TRBJ2-2; tentatively, D is TRBD1 (6 bases). Germline lookup yields CDR1 SQVTM and CDR2 ANQGSEA. The germline V and J ends were trimmed by 7 bases and 3 bases, with 9 bases remaining between them. This CDR3 has 12 amino acids. The CDR3, as DNA: TGCAGCGCGAGGGGGTACACCGGGGAGCTGTTTTTT. Translated, it gives CSARGYTGELFF.

The chain uses TRBV6-1 and TRBJ1-1; D is perhaps TRBD1 (6 bases). V was cut by 3 bases and J by 8 bases, with 10 bases left in between. Per germline, CDR1 MNHNS and CDR2 SASEGT. This CDR3 has 12 amino acids. CDR3 DNA sequence: TGTGCCAGCAGTGACCAGGACAGAGAAGCTTTCTTT. This encodes CASSDQDREAFF.

The CDR3 here is CASSLSVAGTSGGFATQYF. The CDR3 DNA sequence: TGTGCCAGTAGCCTGTCAGTAGCCGGGACTAGCGGGGGGTTTGCTACGCAGTATTTT. The rearrangement joins TRBV19 to TRBJ2-3; TRBD2 aligns across 15 bases. Trimming cost V 6 bases and J 8 bases; bases outside gene matches: 18. The CDR3 runs 19 residues. CDR1 is LNHDA and CDR2 is SQIVND in the germline V gene (reference sequence).

This chain uses TRBV7-2 with TRBJ1-1; 10 nucleotides align to TRBD1. The length of the CDR3 is 15 residues. Per germline, CDR1 SGHTA and CDR2 FQGNSA. Trimming at V came to 6 bases and at J to 1 base, leaving 5 bases not matched to a gene. Here the CDR3 DNA reads TGTGCCAGCAGGCGGGACAGGGGAACGAACACTGAAGCTTTCTTT. It yields the protein CASRRDRGTNTEAFF.

This clone occurred a few times. Within the sample, other DNA sequences also encode this same CDR3. The chain employs TRBV28 and TRBJ1-1, with a weak D call TRBD1 (6 bases). Germline-derived CDR1 and CDR2 are MDHEN and SYDVKM. The germline V and J ends were trimmed by 4 bases and 1 base, with 10 bases remaining between them. The CDR3 totals 14 residues. The chain's CDR3 is CASSYRAGNTEAFF. In DNA, the CDR3 is TGTGCCAGCAGTTACAGGGCAGGGAACACTGAAGCTTTCTTT.

This chain uses TRBV18 with TRBJ1-5; TRBD1 matches at 9 bases. Germline CDR1 KGHSH, CDR2 LQKENI. J was trimmed by 4 bases and V by 4 bases; bases with no gene match: 8. The CDR3 sequence is 16 residues long. The CDR3: CASSLGRTGENQPQHF. The CDR3 DNA reads TGTGCCAGCTCACTAGGGCGGACAGGGGAAAATCAGCCCCAGCATTTT.

This clone was counted a single time. This rearrangement joins TRBV4-2 to TRBJ2-7; 7 nucleotides line up with TRBD1. CDR1 is LGHNA, CDR2 YNFKEQ, per germline. Germline trimming cut 5 bases from V and 4 bases from J; bases unmatched to any gene: 14. The CDR3 covers 16 residues. CDR3 protein: CASSYGERQGCYEQYF. The CDR3 nucleotides read TGTGCCAGCAGCTATGGAGAGCGACAGGGTTGTTACGAGCAGTACTTC.